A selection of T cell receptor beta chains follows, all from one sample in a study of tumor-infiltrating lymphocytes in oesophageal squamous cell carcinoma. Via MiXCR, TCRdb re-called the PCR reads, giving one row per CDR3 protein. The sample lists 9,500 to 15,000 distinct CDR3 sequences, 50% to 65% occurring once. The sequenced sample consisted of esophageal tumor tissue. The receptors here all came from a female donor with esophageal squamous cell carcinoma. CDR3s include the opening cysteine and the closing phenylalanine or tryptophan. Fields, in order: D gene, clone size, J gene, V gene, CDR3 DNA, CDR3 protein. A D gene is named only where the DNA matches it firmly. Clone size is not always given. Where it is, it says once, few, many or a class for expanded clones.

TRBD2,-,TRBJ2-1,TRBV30,TGTGCCTCACGCGGACTAGCGGTTACAAATGAGCAGTTCTTC,CASRGLAVTNEQFF
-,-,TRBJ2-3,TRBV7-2,TGTGCCAGCAGCTTCATGAGGGATACGCAGTATTTT,CASSFMRDTQYF
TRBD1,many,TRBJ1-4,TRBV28,TGTGCCAGCAGTACCCGACAGGGAATGGAAGAAAAACTGTTTTTT,CASSTRQGMEEKLFF
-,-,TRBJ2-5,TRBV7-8,TGTGCCAGCAGCTTAAGGACAACCCAAGAGACCCAGTACTTC,CASSLRTTQETQYF
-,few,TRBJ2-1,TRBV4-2,TGTGCCAGCAGCCATCGAGACAATGAGCAGTTCTTC,CASSHRDNEQFF
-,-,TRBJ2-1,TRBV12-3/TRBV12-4,TGTGCCAGCAGTTTGGGCGGGAACTACAATGAGCAGTTCTTC,CASSLGGNYNEQFF
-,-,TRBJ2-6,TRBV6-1,TGTGCCAGCAGTGAACAGGGCCCAAGCTCTGGGGCCAACGTCCTGACTTTC,CASSEQGPSSGANVLTF
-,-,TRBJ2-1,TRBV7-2,TGTGCCAGCAGACAGAGCGCGAATGAGCAGTTCTTC,CASRQSANEQFF
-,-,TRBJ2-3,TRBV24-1,TGTGCCACCAGTGATCCTCGGACCAACACAGATACGCAGTATTTT,CATSDPRTNTDTQYF
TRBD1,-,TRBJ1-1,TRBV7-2,TGTGCCAGCAGTCACAGGGGACTGAACACTGAAGCTTTCTTT,CASSHRGLNTEAFF
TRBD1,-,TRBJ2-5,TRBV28,TGTGCCAGCACCGGATGGGAACAGGGGGCCTTTGGAGAAGAGACCCAGTACTTC,CASTGWEQGAFGEETQYF